In this sample, the clone carrying this T cell receptor beta chain turned up many times. The template was RNA from unsorted bulk tissue. This entry belongs to a study of tumor and adjacent non-tumor tissue in lung cancer. Three rounds of nested PCR, following a modified ARM-PCR protocol, produced the TCRbeta library. MiXCR, run by TCRdb on the multiplex PCR reads, gives a single entry per CDR3 protein. The data contain roughly 76,000 distinct CDR3 sequences, approximately 71% of them singletons. CDR3 size: 17 residues. V trimming: 0 bases; J trimming: 0 bases; junction bases outside the gene matches: 5. CDR1 DFQATT and CDR2 SNEGSKA come from the germline V gene (reference sequence).

The clonotype originates from a woman in her sixties or seventies with non-small cell lung cancer. Sequencing was done on a sample of lung tumor tissue. V is TRBV20-1 and J is TRBJ2-2; 9 positions match TRBD2. For the CDR3, the DNA is TGCAGTGCTAGAGACGATAGCGGGAGCGCGAACACCGGGGAGCTGTTTTTT. It encodes CSARDDSGSANTGELFF.